This TCR beta chain was profiled in a study of T cells in Graves' hyperthyroidism and ophthalmopathy. On the study more broadly: Peripheral blood was acquired at first diagnosis, ahead of any therapy whatsoever.

CDR1 and CDR2 (germline): SNHLY, FYNNEI. This CDR3 is 16 amino acids long. Trimming took off 6 bases at V and 0 bases at J, with 17 bases between the two ends. Regions amplified from RNA transcripts were the TCR beta CDR3 regions. First-round RT-PCR with HTBI primers amplified the TCR CDR3 region. One entry per CDR3 protein, called by TCRdb with MiXCR from the multiplex PCR reads. The sample yields 340,000 or so distinct CDR3 sequences, roughly a fifth seen once. The genes are TRBV2 and TRBJ1-2, with D possibly matching TRBD1 (6 bases). The receptor's source is a woman aged 50 to 60 with Graves' hyperthyroidism. Sequencing used blood. CDR3 in DNA: TGTGCCAGCAGGGATACAGGGATTCCAGCTAACTATGGCTACACCTTC. It translates to CASRDTGIPANYGYTF.